This T cell receptor (beta chain) derives from a study of Ad26.COV2.S vaccination and SARS-CoV-2 variants. Notes on the study in general: Among vaccine recipients, spike-specific TCR breadth exceeded that of placebo recipients.

Sequencing was performed with immunoSEQ multiplex PCR; in TCRdb, only in-frame clones are kept and a portion is missing. The sample includes around 450,000 clones, roughly nine tenths seen only once; the top ten take 1.5% to 2%. Regarding treatment: about 20 received Ad26.COV2.S at low or high dose, single or two shots; about 5 received placebo; per-sample allocation not given. Vaccine and placebo recipients were sampled on day 63 after the first injection. V lost 7 bases, J lost 1 base, and 4 bases stayed unmatched. The CDR3 is 14 residues long. Per the germline V gene, CDR1 is SNHLY and CDR2 is FYNNEI. A note on this clone: Its matching antigen is unknown.

The chain employs TRBV2 and TRBJ1-5; 7 bases agree with TRBD1. The specimen comprised peripheral blood, sampled in a trial of Ad26.COV2.S vaccine versus placebo. The origin of this receptor is a person between 18 and 59 years old who received the Ad26.COV2.S COVID-19 vaccine or a placebo. The CDR3 here is CASKTGPSNQPQHF. CDR3 in DNA: TGTGCCAGCAAGACAGGGCCGAGCAATCAGCCCCAGCATTTT.